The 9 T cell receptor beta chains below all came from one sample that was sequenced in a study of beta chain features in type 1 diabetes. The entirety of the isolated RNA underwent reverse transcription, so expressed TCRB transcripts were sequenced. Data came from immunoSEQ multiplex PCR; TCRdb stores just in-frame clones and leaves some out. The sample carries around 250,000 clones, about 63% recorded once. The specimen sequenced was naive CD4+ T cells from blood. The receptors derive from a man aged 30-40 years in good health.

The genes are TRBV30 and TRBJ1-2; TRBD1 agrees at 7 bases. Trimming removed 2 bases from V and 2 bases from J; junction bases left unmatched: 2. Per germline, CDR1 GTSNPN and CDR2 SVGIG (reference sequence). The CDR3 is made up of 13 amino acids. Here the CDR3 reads CAWSQGQNYGYTF. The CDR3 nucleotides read TGTGCCTGGAGTCAGGGACAGAACTATGGCTACACCTTC.

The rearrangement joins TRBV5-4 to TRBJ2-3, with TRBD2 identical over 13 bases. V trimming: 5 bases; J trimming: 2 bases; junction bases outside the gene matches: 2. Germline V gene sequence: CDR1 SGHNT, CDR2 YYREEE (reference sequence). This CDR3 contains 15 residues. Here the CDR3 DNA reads TGTGCCAGCAGGACTAGCGGGGGGACCACAGATACGCAGTATTTT. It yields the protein CASRTSGGTTDTQYF.

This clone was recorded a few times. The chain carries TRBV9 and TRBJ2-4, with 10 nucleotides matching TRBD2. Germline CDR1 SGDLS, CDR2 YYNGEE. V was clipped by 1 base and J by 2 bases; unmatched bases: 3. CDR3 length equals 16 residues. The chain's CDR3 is CASSVTSGKSKNIQYF. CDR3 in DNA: TGTGCCAGCAGCGTAACTAGCGGGAAATCCAAAAACATTCAGTACTTC. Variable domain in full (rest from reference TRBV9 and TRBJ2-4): DSGVTQTPKHLITATGQRVTLRCSPRSGDLSVYWYQQSLDQGLQFLIQYYNGEERAKGNILERFSAQQFPDLHSELNLSSLELGDSALYFCASSVTSGKSKNIQYFGAGTRLSVL.

CDR3 DNA sequence: TGCAGCGTGACATCAGGAGGGGGCCAAGAGACCCAGTACTTC. It is translated as CSVTSGGGQETQYF. The chain carries TRBV29-1 and TRBJ2-5, with D perhaps being TRBD1 or TRBD2 (6 bases each). Germline V gene sequence: CDR1 SQVTM, CDR2 ANQGSEA. This CDR3 spans 14 amino acids. V was clipped by 6 bases and J by 1 base, with 15 bases between them.

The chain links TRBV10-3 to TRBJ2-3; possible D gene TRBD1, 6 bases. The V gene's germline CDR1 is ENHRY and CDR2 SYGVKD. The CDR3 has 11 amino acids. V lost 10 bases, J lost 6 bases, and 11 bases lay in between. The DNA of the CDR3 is TGTGCCACCAGGGGTACGGATACGCAGTATTTT. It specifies CATRGTDTQYF.

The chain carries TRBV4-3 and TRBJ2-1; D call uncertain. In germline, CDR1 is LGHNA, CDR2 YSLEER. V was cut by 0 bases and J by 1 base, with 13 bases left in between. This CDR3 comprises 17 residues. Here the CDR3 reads CASSQDQSESSYNEQFF. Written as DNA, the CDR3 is TGCGCCAGCAGCCAAGATCAGAGCGAGAGTTCCTACAATGAGCAGTTCTTC.

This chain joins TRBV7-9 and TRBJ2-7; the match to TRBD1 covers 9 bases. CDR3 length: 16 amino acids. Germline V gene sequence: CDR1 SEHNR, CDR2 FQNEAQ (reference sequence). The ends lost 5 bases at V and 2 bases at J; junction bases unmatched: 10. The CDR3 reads CASSPNRGRAAYEQYF. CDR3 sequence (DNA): TGTGCCAGCAGCCCAAACAGGGGGCGCGCGGCCTACGAGCAGTACTTC.

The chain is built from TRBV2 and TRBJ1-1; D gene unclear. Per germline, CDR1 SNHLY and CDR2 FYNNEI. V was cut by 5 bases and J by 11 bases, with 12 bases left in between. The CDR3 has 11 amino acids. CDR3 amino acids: CASSLQLRAFF. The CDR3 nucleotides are TGTGCCAGCAGTCTCCAGTTACGGGCTTTCTTT.

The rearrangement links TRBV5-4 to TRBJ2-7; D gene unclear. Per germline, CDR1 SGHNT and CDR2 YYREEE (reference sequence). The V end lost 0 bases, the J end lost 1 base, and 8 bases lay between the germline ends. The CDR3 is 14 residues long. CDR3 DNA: TGTGCCAGCAGCTTGGCAGCCGGGTCCTACGAGCAGTACTTC. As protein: CASSLAAGSYEQYF.